This section outlines one T cell receptor beta chain sequence together with its context. Antigen specificity is unknown. The data originate from a study of CD8+CD57+ T cells in acquired aplastic anemia. Background on the study: There were about 10.8 million reads, on average, for CD4+ cells from healthy donors. Study findings and constraints: The study identified roughly 29 CD8+ CDR3 sequences shared by patients and controls. For CD8+ Simpson's diversity, patients and controls showed no significant difference.

Looked up from germline, CDR1 is SNHLY and CDR2 is FYNNEI. This CDR3 region has 13 residues. V lost 4 bases and J lost 4, with 10 bases in between. Genomic DNA was employed as the template in profiling TCR beta VDJ and CDR3. TCRdb recomputed calls from the reads with MiXCR, one row per CDR3 protein. The sample holds over 200,000 distinct CDR3 sequences; around 60% are singletons and the top ten take 25% to 30%. This receptor was identified in a human donor in good health. The chain combines TRBV2 with TRBJ2-5; possible D gene TRBD1, 5 bases. The material sequenced was sorted CD4+, CD8+, or CD8+CD57+ T cells (not recorded which) from PBMCs. The CDR3, as DNA: TGTGCCAGCAGTGGACAGTCTCGAGAGACCCAGTACTTC. Protein: CASSGQSRETQYF.